These T cell receptor beta chains were read from a single sample in a study of cytomegalovirus exposure and HLA in healthy donors. Sequencing used immunoSEQ multiplex PCR; TCRdb keeps in-frame clones, though not all of them. The profile covers more than 70,000 clones, with 77% appearing a single time and 2.5% to 3.5% taken by the ten largest. Sequencing used PBMCs. Receptor source: a man aged 45-65 years in good health and CMV-seropositive. CDR3s include the opening cysteine and the closing phenylalanine or tryptophan. A D gene is named only where the DNA matches it firmly. Some rows mark clone size as missing; the rest say once, few, many or name a class of expanded clone.

>TRBV15|NA|16|TRBJ2-1|NA
CATSRDRFSSNNEQFF
TGTGCCACCAGCAGAGATCGTTTTAGCTCTAACAATGAGCAGTTCTTC
>TRBV7-9|few|16|TRBJ2-3|TRBD2
CSSSLLLAGTTDTQYF
TGTTCCAGCAGCTTACTCCTAGCGGGAACCACAGATACGCAGTATTTT
>TRBV6-5|few|15|TRBJ2-7|TRBD2
CASSGGLAASYEQYF
TGTGCCAGCAGTGGCGGACTAGCGGCTTCCTACGAGCAGTACTTC
>TRBV15|NA|16|TRBJ1-6|NA
CATSRGVSGANSPLHF
TGTGCCACCAGCAGGGGGGTGTCGGGAGCTAATTCACCCCTCCACTTT
>TRBV7-8|NA|19|TRBJ2-7|TRBD2
CASSLTIPDGGISTYEQYF
TGTGCCAGCAGCTTAACCATTCCCGACGGGGGGATTTCCACCTACGAGCAGTACTTC
>TRBV10-2|NA|16|TRBJ1-3|TRBD1
CASRQGQPASGNTIYF
TGCGCCAGCAGACAGGGACAGCCCGCTTCTGGAAACACCATATATTTT
>TRBV29-1|NA|12|TRBJ1-5|NA
CSVVVGNQPQHF
TGCAGCGTGGTAGTAGGCAATCAGCCCCAGCATTTT
>TRBV7-9|NA|15|TRBJ2-3|TRBD2
CASSTPTGGADTQYF
TGTGCCAGCAGCACCCCGACGGGAGGGGCAGATACGCAGTATTTT
>TRBV4-1|NA|18|TRBJ2-1|NA
CASSQLPLAGLSYNEQFF
TGCGCCAGCAGCCAACTTCCTCTGGCGGGCCTCTCCTACAATGAGCAGTTCTTC
>TRBV15|NA|14|TRBJ2-7|NA
CATSTPGQSYEQYF
TGTGCCACCAGCACCCCAGGACAGTCCTACGAGCAGTACTTC
>TRBV11-2|NA|15|TRBJ1-2|NA
CASSLDRVPNYGYTF
TGTGCCAGCAGCTTAGACAGGGTCCCTAACTATGGCTACACCTTC
>TRBV11-2|NA|16|TRBJ1-4|NA
CASSLDRYQPGEKLFF
TGTGCCAGCAGCTTAGATCGTTATCAACCGGGTGAAAAACTGTTTTTT
>TRBV25-1|NA|16|TRBJ2-1|NA
CASNPNQGTNAREQFF
TGTGCCAGCAACCCAAACCAGGGGACAAACGCACGTGAGCAGTTCTTC
>TRBV5-5|large|11|TRBJ1-1|NA
CASTVGAEAFF
TGTGCCAGCACTGTAGGGGCTGAAGCTTTCTTT